This passage covers 16 T cell receptor beta chains from one sample sequenced in a study of blood T cell repertoires in COVID-19. Data came from immunoSEQ multiplex PCR; TCRdb stores just in-frame clones and leaves some out. The table shows some 240,000 clones, with about 87% occurring only once. Sequenced input: peripheral blood. The receptors were gathered from a woman in her 70s with COVID-19, enrolled during active disease.

The V gene is TRBV6-6, the J gene TRBJ1-2; D gene ambiguous. V lost 6 bases and J 8 bases, leaving 13 bases between the germline ends. The CDR3 is made up of 12 amino acids. Germline V gene data show CDR1 as MNHNY and CDR2 as SVGAGI (reference sequence). The CDR3 sequence is CASSGLVQGYTF. Written as DNA, the CDR3 is TGTGCCAGCAGCGGTCTGGTACAGGGCTACACCTTC.

The chain has TRBV30 and TRBJ1-4, with 8 bases identical to TRBD1. The germline V gene encodes CDR1 GTSNPN and CDR2 SVGIG (reference sequence). Trimming cost V 4 bases and J 6 bases; bases outside gene matches: 4. This CDR3 region has 13 residues. The CDR3 DNA reads as TGTGCCTGGATGACAGGGGTTCATGAAAAACTGTTTTTT. Amino acids: CAWMTGVHEKLFF.

V usage is TRBV28 and J usage is TRBJ1-1, with a possible D match to TRBD1 (6 bases). Germline CDR1 reads MDHEN; CDR2 reads SYDVKM. V lost 5 bases to trimming and J lost 3 bases, with 13 bases between them. This CDR3 region has 14 residues. The DNA for the CDR3 is TGTGCCAGCAGTGATTACAGGGTGGACACTGAAGCTTTCTTT. It is translated as CASSDYRVDTEAFF.

The chain couples TRBV27 to TRBJ1-1, with a tentative D call TRBD1 (6 bases). Germline loops: CDR1 MNHEY, CDR2 SMNVEV (reference sequence). Trimming cost V 5 bases and J 5 bases, with 15 bases left between them. This CDR3 region has 14 residues. CDR3 residues: CASSIQGAGTEAFF. As DNA, the CDR3 is TGTGCCAGCAGTATACAGGGAGCGGGGACTGAAGCTTTCTTT.

The chain links TRBV28 to TRBJ2-7, with 10 positions matching TRBD1. Germline V gene lookup returns CDR1 MDHEN and CDR2 SYDVKM. The CDR3 extends over 14 amino acids. V was clipped by 1 base and J by 6 bases; unmatched bases: 3. Written as DNA, the CDR3 is TGTGCCAGCAGTTTATTCGGACAGGGGGTCGAGCAGTACTTC. It specifies CASSLFGQGVEQYF.

The genes are TRBV5-1 and TRBJ1-5; D is unresolved. CDR1 SGHRS and CDR2 YFSETQ come from the germline V gene. The CDR3 has 14 amino acids. Trimming cost V 4 bases and J 0 bases, with 8 bases left between them. CDR3: CASSPIYSNQPQHF. The CDR3 DNA reads as TGCGCCAGCAGCCCTATTTATAGCAATCAGCCCCAGCATTTT.

The chain links TRBV11-3 to TRBJ2-1, with D hard to call. The CDR3 sequence is 15 residues long. Trimming pared 0 bases from V and 6 bases from J, leaving 12 bases between. CDR1 is SGHNT, CDR2 YENEEA, per germline. CDR3 bases: TGTGCCAGCAGCTTAGAGAGTTACCTAAGCAATGAGCAGTTCTTC. Its translation: CASSLESYLSNEQFF.

The CDR3 loop reads CASSQDQGGQETQYF. The CDR3 coding sequence is TGTGCCAGCAGCCAAGACCAGGGAGGTCAAGAGACCCAGTACTTC. The chain joins TRBV3-1 (or the pseudogene TRBV3-2) to TRBJ2-5; D may be TRBD2 (6 bases). Looked up from germline, CDR1 is LGHDT and CDR2 is YNNKEL (reference sequence). V dropped 0 bases and J dropped 2 bases, with 10 bases sitting between them. This CDR3 comprises 15 residues.

The chain recombines TRBV28 with TRBJ2-1; tentatively, D is TRBD1 (6 bases). Germline V gene lookup returns CDR1 MDHEN and CDR2 SYDVKM. V lost 6 bases and J lost 2, with 14 bases in between. This CDR3 contains 15 residues. DNA for the CDR3: TGTGCCAGCAGCTCAAACAGGGACCCCTACAATGAGCAGTTCTTC. Translation gives CASSSNRDPYNEQFF.

The J gene is TRBJ1-5, the V gene TRBV19, with D possibly being TRBD1 (5 bases). V gave up 10 bases and J gave up 0 bases, with 7 bases separating them. Germline loops: CDR1 LNHDA, CDR2 SQIVND (reference sequence). CDR3 size: 12 residues. The CDR3 DNA is TGTGCCACCGGGGGTAGCAATCAGCCCCAGCATTTT. This encodes CATGGSNQPQHF.

V usage is TRBV4-2 and J usage is TRBJ1-1, with 8 bases aligning to TRBD1. Germline V gene sequence: CDR1 LGHNA, CDR2 YNFKEQ. V was clipped by 0 bases and J by 4 bases; unmatched bases: 4. The CDR3 covers 15 residues. The CDR3 sequence is CASSQEQGGGTEAFF. Written as DNA, the CDR3 is TGTGCCAGCAGCCAAGAACAGGGGGGGGGCACTGAAGCTTTCTTT.

The chain joins TRBV7-2 to TRBJ1-2; possibly TRBD1 for D (6 bases). V lost 2 bases, J lost 8 bases, and 15 bases lay in between. The CDR3 runs to 14 residues. Germline V gene lookup returns CDR1 SGHTA and CDR2 FQGNSA. The CDR3 is CASSLFQGREGYTF. Written as DNA, the CDR3 is TGTGCCAGCAGCTTATTCCAGGGGAGGGAAGGCTACACCTTC. Filled out from reference TRBV7-2 and TRBJ1-2, the complete variable domain reads GAGVSQSPSNKVTEKGKDVELRCDPISGHTALYWYRQSLGQGLEFLIYFQGNSAPDKSGLPSDRFSAERTGGSVSTLTIQRTQQEDSAVYLCASSLFQGREGYTFGSGTRLTVV.

This sequence joins TRBV5-4 and TRBJ2-7, with 11 bases aligning to TRBD1. Germline CDR1 is SGHNT and CDR2 is YYREEE (reference sequence). With 5 bases clipped from V and 7 bases from J, the junction kept 14 bases outside the gene matches. This CDR3 comprises 16 residues. The DNA for the CDR3 is TGTGCCAGCAGTTTCCCAAGGGGGACAGGGGGTGAAGAGCAGTACTTC. Translating it yields CASSFPRGTGGEEQYF.

The chain has TRBV4-2 and TRBJ1-2; D is unclear. Germline V gene data show CDR1 as LGHNA and CDR2 as YNFKEQ. V lost 2 bases to trimming and J lost 6 bases, with 16 bases between them. There are 15 residues in the CDR3. The CDR3 nucleotides read TGTGCCAGCAGCCAATCTAGACCGGAAGGTCATGGCTACACCTTC. Protein: CASSQSRPEGHGYTF.

This chain links TRBV6-5 with TRBJ2-2; no definite D call. Germline V gene data show CDR1 as MNHEY and CDR2 as SVGAGI. The CDR3 has 12 residues. Trimming removed 8 bases from V and 6 bases from J, with 10 bases in between. CDR3 region: CASLERPGELFF. CDR3 sequence (DNA): TGTGCCAGCTTAGAGAGGCCCGGGGAGCTGTTTTTT.

The chain couples TRBV6-6 to TRBJ1-2, with D possibly TRBD1 on 6 matching bases. CDR1 is MNHNY and CDR2 is SVGAGI in the germline V gene (reference sequence). Trimming shortened V by 5 bases and J by 3 bases, and 16 bases separated the two germline ends. CDR3 size: 15 residues. The CDR3 coding sequence is TGTGCCAGCAGTCGGAAACGGACAGAGCACTATGGCTACACCTTC. Its translation: CASSRKRTEHYGYTF.